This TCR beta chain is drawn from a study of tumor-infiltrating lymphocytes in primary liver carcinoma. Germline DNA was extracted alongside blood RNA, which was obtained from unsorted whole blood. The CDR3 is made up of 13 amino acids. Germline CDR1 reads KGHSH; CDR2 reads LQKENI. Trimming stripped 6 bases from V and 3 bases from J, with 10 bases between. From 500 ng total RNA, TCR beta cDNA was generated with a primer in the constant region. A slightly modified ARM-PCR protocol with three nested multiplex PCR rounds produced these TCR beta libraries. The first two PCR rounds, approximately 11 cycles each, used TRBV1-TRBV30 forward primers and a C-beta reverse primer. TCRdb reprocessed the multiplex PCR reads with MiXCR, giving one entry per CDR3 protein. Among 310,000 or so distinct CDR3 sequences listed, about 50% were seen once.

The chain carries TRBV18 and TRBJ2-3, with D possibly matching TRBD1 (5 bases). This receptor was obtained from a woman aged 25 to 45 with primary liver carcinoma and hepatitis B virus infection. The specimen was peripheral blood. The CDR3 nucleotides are TGTGCCAGCTCTCCCTGGACAACAGATACGCAGTATTTT. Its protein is CASSPWTTDTQYF. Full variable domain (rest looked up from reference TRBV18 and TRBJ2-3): NAGVMQNPRHLVRRRGQEARLRCSPMKGHSHVYWYRQLPEEGLKFMVYLQKENIIDESGMPKERFSAEFPKEGPSILRIQQVVRGDSAAYFCASSPWTTDTQYFGPGTRLTVL.